Detailed here is one T cell receptor (beta chain). Its cognate antigen is unknown. The sequencing of unsorted PBMC DNA took place on ten immunoSEQ deep assay plates. The data were produced by immunoSEQ multiplex PCR, yet TCRdb's version contains in-frame clones alone and is incomplete. Of around 500,000 clones detected, about 84% appear once; the ten largest clones hold about 13%. This CDR3 has 15 amino acids. Germline V lookup: CDR1 MNHNS, CDR2 SASEGT. V trimming: 5 bases; J trimming: 3 bases; junction bases outside the gene matches: 4. These data come from a study of shared clonotypes between healthy human individuals. Study findings and constraints: Blood was the sole source, and tissue repertoires probably differ.

Sequenced sample: PBMCs. The clonotype was recovered from a woman in her forties in good health. Some clones in this sample may be carry-over from other donors' samples. This chain joins TRBV6-1 and TRBJ2-2, with 9 bases fitting TRBD1. CDR3 region: CASSTGGYDTGELFF. CDR3 sequence (DNA): TGTGCCAGCAGTACAGGGGGCTATGACACCGGGGAGCTGTTTTTT.